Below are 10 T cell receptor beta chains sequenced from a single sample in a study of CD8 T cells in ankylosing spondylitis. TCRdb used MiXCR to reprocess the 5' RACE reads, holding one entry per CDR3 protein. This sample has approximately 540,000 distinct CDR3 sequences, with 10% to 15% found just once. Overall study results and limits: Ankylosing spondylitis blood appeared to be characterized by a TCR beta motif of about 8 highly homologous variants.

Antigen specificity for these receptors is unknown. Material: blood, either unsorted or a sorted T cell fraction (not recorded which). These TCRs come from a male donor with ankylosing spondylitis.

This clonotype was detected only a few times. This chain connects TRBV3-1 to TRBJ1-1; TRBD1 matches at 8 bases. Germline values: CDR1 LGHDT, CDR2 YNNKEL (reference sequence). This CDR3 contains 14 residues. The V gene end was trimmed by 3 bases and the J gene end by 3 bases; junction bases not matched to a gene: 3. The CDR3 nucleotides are TGTGCCAGCAGCCATGGGACAGGTTACACTGAAGCTTTCTTT. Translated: CASSHGTGYTEAFF. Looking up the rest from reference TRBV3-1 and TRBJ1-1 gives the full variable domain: DTAVSQTPKYLVTQMGNDKSIKCEQNLGHDTMYWYKQDSKKFLKIMFSYNNKELIINETVPNRFSPKSPDKAHLNLHINSLELGDSAVYFCASSHGTGYTEAFFGQGTRLTVV.

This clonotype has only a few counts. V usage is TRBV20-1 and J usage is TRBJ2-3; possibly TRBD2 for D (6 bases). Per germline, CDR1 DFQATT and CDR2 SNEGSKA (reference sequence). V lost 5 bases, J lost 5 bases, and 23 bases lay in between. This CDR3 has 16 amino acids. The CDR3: CSAHTFSGNRLDTQYF. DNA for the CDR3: TGCAGTGCTCACACCTTTAGCGGAAACAGGCTAGATACGCAGTATTTT.

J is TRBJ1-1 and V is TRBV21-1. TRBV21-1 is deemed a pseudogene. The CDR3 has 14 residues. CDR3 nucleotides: TGTGCCAGCAGCAAAGAGGGAGGGGGCACTGAAGCTTTCTTT. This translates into CASSKEGGGTEAFF.

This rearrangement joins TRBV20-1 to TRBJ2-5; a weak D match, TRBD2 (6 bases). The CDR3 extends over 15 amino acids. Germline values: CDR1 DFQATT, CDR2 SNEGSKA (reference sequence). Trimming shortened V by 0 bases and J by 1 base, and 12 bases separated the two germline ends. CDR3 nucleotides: TGCAGTGCTAGAGATCGCGCGGGACTCCAAGAGACCCAGTACTTC. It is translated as CSARDRAGLQETQYF.

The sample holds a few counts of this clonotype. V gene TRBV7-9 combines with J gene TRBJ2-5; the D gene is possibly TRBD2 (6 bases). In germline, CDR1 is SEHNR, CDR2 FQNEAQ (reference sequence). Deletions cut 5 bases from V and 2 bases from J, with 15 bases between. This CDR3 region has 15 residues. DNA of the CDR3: TGTGCCAGCAGCCCCCGCCGGGCGGGGCAAGAGACCCAGTACTTC. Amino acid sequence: CASSPRRAGQETQYF.

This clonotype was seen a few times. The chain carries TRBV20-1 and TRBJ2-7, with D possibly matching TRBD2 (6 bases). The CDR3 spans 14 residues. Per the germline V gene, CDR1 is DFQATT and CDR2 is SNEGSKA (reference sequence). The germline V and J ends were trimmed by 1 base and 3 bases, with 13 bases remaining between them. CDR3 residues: CSARVASENYEQYF. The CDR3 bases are TGCAGTGCTAGAGTGGCTAGCGAAAACTACGAGCAGTACTTC.

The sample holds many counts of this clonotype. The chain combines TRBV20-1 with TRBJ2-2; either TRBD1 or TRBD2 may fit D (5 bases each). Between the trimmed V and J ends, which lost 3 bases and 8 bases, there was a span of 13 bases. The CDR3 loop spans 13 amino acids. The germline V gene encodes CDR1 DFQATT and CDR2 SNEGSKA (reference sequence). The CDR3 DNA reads TGCAGTGCTAGTTGGGGGTTAGGAGGGGAGCTGTTTTTT. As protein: CSASWGLGGELFF.

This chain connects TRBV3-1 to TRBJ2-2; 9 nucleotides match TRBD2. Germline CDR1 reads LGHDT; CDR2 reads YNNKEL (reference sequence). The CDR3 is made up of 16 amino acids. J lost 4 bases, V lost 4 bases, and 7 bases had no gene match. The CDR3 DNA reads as TGTGCCAGCAGCCGTCGACTAGCGGAGGCCACCGGGGAGCTGTTTTTT. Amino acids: CASSRRLAEATGELFF.

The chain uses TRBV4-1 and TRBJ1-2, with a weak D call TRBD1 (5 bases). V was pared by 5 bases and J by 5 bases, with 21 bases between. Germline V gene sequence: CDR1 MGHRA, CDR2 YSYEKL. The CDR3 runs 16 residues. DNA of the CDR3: TGCGCCAGCAGCACCTACCGGTCAGGGCAGGAGTATGGCTACACCTTC. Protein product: CASSTYRSGQEYGYTF.

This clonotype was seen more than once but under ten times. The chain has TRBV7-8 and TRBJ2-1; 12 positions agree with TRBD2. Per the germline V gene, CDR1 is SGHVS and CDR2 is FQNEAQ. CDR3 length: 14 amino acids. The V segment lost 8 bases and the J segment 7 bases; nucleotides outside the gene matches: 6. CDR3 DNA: TGTGCCAGCCGATGGACTAGCGGGAATAATGAGCAGTTCTTC. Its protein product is CASRWTSGNNEQFF. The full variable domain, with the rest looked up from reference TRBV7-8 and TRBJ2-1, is GAGVSQSPRYKVAKRGQDVALRCDPISGHVSLFWYQQALGQGPEFLTYFQNEAQLDKSGLPSDRFFAERPEGSVSTLKIQRTQQEDSAVYLCASRWTSGNNEQFFGPGTRLTVL.